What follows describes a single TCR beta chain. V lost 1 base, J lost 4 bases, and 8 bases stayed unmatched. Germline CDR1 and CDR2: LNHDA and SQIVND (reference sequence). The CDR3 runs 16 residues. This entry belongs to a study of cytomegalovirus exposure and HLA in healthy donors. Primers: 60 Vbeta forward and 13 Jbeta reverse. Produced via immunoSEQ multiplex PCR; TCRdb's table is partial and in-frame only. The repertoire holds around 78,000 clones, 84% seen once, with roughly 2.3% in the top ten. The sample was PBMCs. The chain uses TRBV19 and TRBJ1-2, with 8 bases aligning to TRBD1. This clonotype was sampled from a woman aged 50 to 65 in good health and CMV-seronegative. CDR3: CASSIGDRQISYGYTF. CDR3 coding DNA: TGTGCCAGTAGTATAGGGGACAGGCAAATCTCCTATGGCTACACCTTC.